These T cell receptor beta chains were read from a single sample in a study of identical twins. Each CDR3 protein is one row after TCRdb ran MiXCR on the 5' RACE reads. The data contain around 1.7 million distinct CDR3 sequences, around 29% of them singletons. The material sequenced was cord blood. These TCRs come from a newborn girl in good health. Each CDR3 is given with its conserved first and last residue. The order of the fields is CDR3 DNA, CDR3 protein, V gene, D gene, J gene, clone size. The D gene is left open where the match is weak. Expanded clones get a size class; other rows say once, few or many, or leave the size out.

TGTGCCAGCAGCTACCAACCGGGACTATCGACAGATACGCAGTATTTT	CASSYQPGLSTDTQYF	TRBV7-2	TRBD2	TRBJ2-3	-
TGCAGTGCTAGAGATGTTAGGGGGGTTGGGAATGAGCAGTTCTTC	CSARDVRGVGNEQFF	TRBV20-1	-	TRBJ2-1	-
TGTGCCAGCAGTTTTCAGACAGGGACGGTCGGGCCCTTCAGAGATACGCAGTATTTT	CASSFQTGTVGPFRDTQYF	TRBV12-3/TRBV12-4	TRBD1	TRBJ2-3	many
TGTGCCAGCAGACAGGGGTTTAACCCAGAAAAACTGTTTTTT	CASRQGFNPEKLFF	TRBV12-3/TRBV12-4	TRBD1	TRBJ1-4	-
TGTGCCAGCAGGCCCGGGACTAGCGGTGCAGATACGCAGTATTTT	CASRPGTSGADTQYF	TRBV7-2	TRBD2	TRBJ2-3	-
TGCGCCAGCAGCGAGGGGGGGACAGGGAAGGTTCAGCCCCAGCATTTT	CASSEGGTGKVQPQHF	TRBV5-1	TRBD1	TRBJ1-5	-
TGTGCCAGCAGCTTAGTTGGGGCCCCAAGGCAGTTCTTC	CASSLVGAPRQFF	TRBV7-2	-	TRBJ2-1	-
TGTGCCAGCAGCTTAGGACTAGCGGGAGGGCCTAGGCACAATGAGCAGTTCTTC	CASSLGLAGGPRHNEQFF	TRBV13	TRBD2	TRBJ2-1	-
TGTGCCAGCAGTGTAACGGGACTAGGGGAGACCCAGTACTTC	CASSVTGLGETQYF	TRBV6-1	TRBD2	TRBJ2-5	few
TGTGCCATCAGTGAGTCGTATGAGCAGTTCTTC	CAISESYEQFF	TRBV10-3	-	TRBJ2-1	-
TGTGCCAGCAGCCAACCTCTCGCACGGGGTGAGCAGTTCTTC	CASSQPLARGEQFF	TRBV3-1	-	TRBJ2-1	few
TGTGCCAGCAGTGACCGGGACAACAATCAGCCCCAGCATTTT	CASSDRDNNQPQHF	TRBV2	-	TRBJ1-5	-
TGCAGTGCTAGCGACAGGGGGAGGAATCAGCCCCAGCATTTT	CSASDRGRNQPQHF	TRBV20-1	TRBD1	TRBJ1-5	-
TGTGCCAGCAGTTACGGGTCAGCCTTCTATGGCTACACCTTC	CASSYGSAFYGYTF	TRBV28	-	TRBJ1-2	-
TGTGCCAGCAGTTTGGGACCAGGGTTCGATGAAAAACTGTTTTTT	CASSLGPGFDEKLFF	TRBV12-3/TRBV12-4	-	TRBJ1-4	-
TGTGCCAGCAGCTTATTCGGGGGGGATACGCAGTATTTT	CASSLFGGDTQYF	TRBV11-2	TRBD2	TRBJ2-3	many
TGCGCCAGCAGCCAAGATTGGTTGGGGGGGCAAAATGAGCAGTTCTTC	CASSQDWLGGQNEQFF	TRBV4-1	-	TRBJ2-1	-
TGCAGTGCTAGAGCGACAGGGGCAAATCAGCCCCAGCATTTT	CSARATGANQPQHF	TRBV20-1	TRBD1	TRBJ1-5	-
TGTGCCAGCAGCTTAGGTAGAGGACTAGCGGGAGGGCGGTCCTACAATGAGCAGTTCTTC	CASSLGRGLAGGRSYNEQFF	TRBV7-8	TRBD2	TRBJ2-1	few
TGTGCCAGCAGTTTCGCCGCCGGCGAGCAGTACTTC	CASSFAAGEQYF	TRBV27	-	TRBJ2-7	few
TGCAGTGCTAGACAGTACAATCTTGCGGGCGGTGGGGAGACCCAGTACTTC	CSARQYNLAGGGETQYF	TRBV20-1	-	TRBJ2-5	few
TGTGCCAGCTTGACTAGCGCCAGCACAGATACGCAGTATTTT	CASLTSASTDTQYF	TRBV2	TRBD2	TRBJ2-3	-
TGCGCCAGCAGTGGGGCACTAGGAACAGATACGCAGTATTTT	CASSGALGTDTQYF	TRBV10-1	-	TRBJ2-3	-
TGTGCCAGCAGCATACAGGGGGCAGTATCTGAAGCTTTCTTT	CASSIQGAVSEAFF	TRBV5-6	TRBD1	TRBJ1-1	-
TGTGCCAGCAGCCAGGTGGCCTCTGAAGCTTTCTTT	CASSQVASEAFF	TRBV5-4	-	TRBJ1-1	-
TGTGCCAGCAGTCGAATAGCTGGAGAGACCCAGTACTTC	CASSRIAGETQYF	TRBV12-3/TRBV12-4	-	TRBJ2-5	-
TGCAGTGCTAGAGATCAGGTGGGCCAGCCCCAGCATTTT	CSARDQVGQPQHF	TRBV20-1	-	TRBJ1-5	few
TGCGCCAGCAGCCCCGCAGCGGGATCTGTCGATGAGCAGTTCTTC	CASSPAAGSVDEQFF	TRBV4-1	TRBD2	TRBJ2-1	-
TGCAGCGTTCAACTAGCGGGAGGGCCAGGAGATACGCAGTATTTT	CSVQLAGGPGDTQYF	TRBV29-1	TRBD2	TRBJ2-3	many
TGTGCCAGCAGCCGACAGGGGGACTATGGCTACACCTTC	CASSRQGDYGYTF	TRBV6-6	TRBD1	TRBJ1-2	many
TGTGCCAGCAGGTTGGGGCAGGGGGTTTGGTATGGCTACACCTTC	CASRLGQGVWYGYTF	TRBV27	TRBD1	TRBJ1-2	-
TGTGCCAGCAGTTCGACAGGGACTCAAGAGACCCAGTACTTC	CASSSTGTQETQYF	TRBV5-1	-	TRBJ2-5	many
TGTGCCAGCAGCTTAGGACTCCTAGCGGGGCAAGAGACCCAGTACTTC	CASSLGLLAGQETQYF	TRBV11-2	TRBD2	TRBJ2-5	-
TGTGCCAGCAGTTTATCAAGAGGGGGGTTCACAGGTACGCAGTATTTT	CASSLSRGGFTGTQYF	TRBV27	-	TRBJ2-3	-
TGCAGTGCTAGAGTGACTTCCCTTCTAGCGGACCACTACAATGAGCAGTTCTTC	CSARVTSLLADHYNEQFF	TRBV20-1	TRBD2	TRBJ2-1	-
TGTGCCAGCAGTCACCGTCTAGGGAGCGGGAGAGAGACCCAGTACTTC	CASSHRLGSGRETQYF	TRBV12-3/TRBV12-4	TRBD2	TRBJ2-5	few
TGCAGTGCTAGAGAAGATTGGAGACTAGTCACCAATGAGCAGTTCTTC	CSAREDWRLVTNEQFF	TRBV20-1	-	TRBJ2-1	-
TGTGCCAGCAGCTTTCCACCCGGGGACAATGAGCAGTTCTTC	CASSFPPGDNEQFF	TRBV11-2	-	TRBJ2-1	-
TGTGCCAGCAGCCTCCGGCGGGACCAGAAAAACATTCAGTACTTC	CASSLRRDQKNIQYF	TRBV28	-	TRBJ2-4	-
TGTGCCAGCAGTCTGCTCGGCGCGGCACACTACAATGGGCAGTTCTTC	CASSLLGAAHYNGQFF	TRBV28	-	TRBJ2-1	-
TGTGCCACCAGCAGAGAAAGGCAGCCCCAGCATTTT	CATSRERQPQHF	TRBV15	-	TRBJ1-5	-
TGTGCCAGCAGCCCACAGGGGGCCCGCAATCAGCCCCAGCATTTT	CASSPQGARNQPQHF	TRBV28	TRBD1	TRBJ1-5	few
TGTGCCAGCAACACAGAGGGGGGCACTGAAGCTTTCTTT	CASNTEGGTEAFF	TRBV6-2/TRBV6-3	-	TRBJ1-1	-
TGTGCCAGCAGCTTAGATGGGAACAGCTATGGCTACACCTTC	CASSLDGNSYGYTF	TRBV7-9	-	TRBJ1-2	-
TGCAGTGCTCCCGACAGGGTTAATGAAAAACTGTTTTTT	CSAPDRVNEKLFF	TRBV20-1	TRBD1	TRBJ1-4	few
TGTGCCATCAGTTCAAAGGGGGGACAATCCTACAATGAGCAGTTCTTC	CAISSKGGQSYNEQFF	TRBV10-3	-	TRBJ2-1	-
TGCAGTGCTAGAGATCTCGGTCGGACAGGGGGCTTTGGCTACACCTTC	CSARDLGRTGGFGYTF	TRBV20-1	TRBD1	TRBJ1-2	-
TGTGCCAGCAGCCCACTAGCGGGTCTTTACAATGAGCAGTTCTTC	CASSPLAGLYNEQFF	TRBV7-9	TRBD2	TRBJ2-1	many
TGTGCCAGCAGCCAAGATCCGGTAGGGCCCTTAGGCTACGAGCAGTACTTC	CASSQDPVGPLGYEQYF	TRBV3-1	-	TRBJ2-7	-
TGTGCCAGCAGGGGGACAGGGACCTACAATGAGCAGTTCTTC	CASRGTGTYNEQFF	TRBV6-1	TRBD1	TRBJ2-1	-
TGTGCCAGCAGCGCCGGAGGACTAGAACGGTATTTT	CASSAGGLERYF	TRBV7-2	TRBD2	TRBJ2-3	-
TGTGCCAGCAGCCAAGGGGTAGGGGCCTATGGCTACACCTTC	CASSQGVGAYGYTF	TRBV3-1	-	TRBJ1-2	-
TGTGCCTCCCAAAGGGTCAGGACTGAAGCTTTCTTT	CASQRVRTEAFF	TRBV6-5	-	TRBJ1-1	-
TGTGCCAGCAGCACACGTAGCGGGGCCTACGAGCAGTACTTC	CASSTRSGAYEQYF	TRBV28	TRBD2	TRBJ2-7	few
TGTGCCAGCAGCTTAGGGGGAGGGAGGCGCCCCAATGAGCAGTACTTC	CASSLGGGRRPNEQYF	TRBV7-2	TRBD2	TRBJ2-5	-